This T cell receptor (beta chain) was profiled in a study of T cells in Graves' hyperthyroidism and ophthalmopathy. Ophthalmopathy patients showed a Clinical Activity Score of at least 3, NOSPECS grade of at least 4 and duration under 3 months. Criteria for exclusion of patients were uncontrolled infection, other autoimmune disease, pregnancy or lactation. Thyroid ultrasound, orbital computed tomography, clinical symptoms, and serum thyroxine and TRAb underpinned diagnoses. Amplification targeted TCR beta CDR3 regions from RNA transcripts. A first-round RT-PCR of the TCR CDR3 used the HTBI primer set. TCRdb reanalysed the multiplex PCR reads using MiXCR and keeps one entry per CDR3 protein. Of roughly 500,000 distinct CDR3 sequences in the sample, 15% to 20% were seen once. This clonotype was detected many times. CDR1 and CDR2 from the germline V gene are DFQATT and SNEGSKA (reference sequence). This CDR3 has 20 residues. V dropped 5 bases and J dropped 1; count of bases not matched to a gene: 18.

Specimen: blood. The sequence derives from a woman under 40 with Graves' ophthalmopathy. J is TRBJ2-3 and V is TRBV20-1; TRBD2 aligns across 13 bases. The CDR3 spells CSAGPFGLAGVTSGTDTQYF. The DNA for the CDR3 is TGCAGTGCTGGCCCCTTTGGACTAGCGGGGGTTACATCTGGCACAGATACGCAGTATTTT.